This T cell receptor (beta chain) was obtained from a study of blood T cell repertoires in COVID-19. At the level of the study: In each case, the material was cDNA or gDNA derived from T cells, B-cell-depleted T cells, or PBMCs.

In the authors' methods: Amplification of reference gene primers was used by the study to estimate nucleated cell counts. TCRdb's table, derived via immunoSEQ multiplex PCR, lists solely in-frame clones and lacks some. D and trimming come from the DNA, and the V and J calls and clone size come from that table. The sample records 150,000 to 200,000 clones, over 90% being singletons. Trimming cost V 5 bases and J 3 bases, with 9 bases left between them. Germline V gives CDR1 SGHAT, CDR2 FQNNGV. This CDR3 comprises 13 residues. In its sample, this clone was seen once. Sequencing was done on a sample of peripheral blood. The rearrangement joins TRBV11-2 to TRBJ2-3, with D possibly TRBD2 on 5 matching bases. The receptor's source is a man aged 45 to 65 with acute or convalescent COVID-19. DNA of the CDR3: TGTGCCAGCAGCGTTCGGGGAACAGATACGCAGTATTTT. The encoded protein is CASSVRGTDTQYF.